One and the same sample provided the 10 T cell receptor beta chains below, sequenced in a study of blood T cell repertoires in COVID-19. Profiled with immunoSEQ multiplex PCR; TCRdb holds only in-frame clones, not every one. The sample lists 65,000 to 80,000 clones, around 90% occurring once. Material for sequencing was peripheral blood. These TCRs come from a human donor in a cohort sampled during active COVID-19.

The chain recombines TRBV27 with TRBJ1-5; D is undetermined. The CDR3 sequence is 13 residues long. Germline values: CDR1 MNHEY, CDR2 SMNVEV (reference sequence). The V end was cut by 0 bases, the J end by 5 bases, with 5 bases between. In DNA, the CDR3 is TGTGCCAGCAGTTTATCCTACTATCAGCCCCAGCATTTT. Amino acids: CASSLSYYQPQHF.

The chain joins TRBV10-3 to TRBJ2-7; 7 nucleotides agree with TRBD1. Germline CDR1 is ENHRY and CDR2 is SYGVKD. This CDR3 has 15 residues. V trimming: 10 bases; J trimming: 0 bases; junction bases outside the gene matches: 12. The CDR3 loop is CATLATGATSYEQYF. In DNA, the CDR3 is TGTGCCACCCTGGCTACAGGGGCGACCTCCTACGAGCAGTACTTC.

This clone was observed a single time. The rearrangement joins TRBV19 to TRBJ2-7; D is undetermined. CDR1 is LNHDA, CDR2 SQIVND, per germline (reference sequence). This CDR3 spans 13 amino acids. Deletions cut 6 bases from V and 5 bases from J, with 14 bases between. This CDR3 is CASRSTGENEQYF. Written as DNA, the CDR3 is TGTGCCAGTAGATCCACGGGTGAGAACGAGCAGTACTTC.

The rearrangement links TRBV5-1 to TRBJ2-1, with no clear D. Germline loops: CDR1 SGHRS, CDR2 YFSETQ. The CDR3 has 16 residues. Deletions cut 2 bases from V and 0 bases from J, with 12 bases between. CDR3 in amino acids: CASSFSAESSYNEQFF. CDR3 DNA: TGCGCCAGCAGCTTCTCGGCGGAAAGCTCCTACAATGAGCAGTTCTTC. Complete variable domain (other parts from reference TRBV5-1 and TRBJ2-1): KAGVTQTPRYLIKTRGQQVTLSCSPISGHRSVSWYQQTPGQGLQFLFEYFSETQRNKGNFPGRFSGRQFSNSRSEMNVSTLELGDSALYLCASSFSAESSYNEQFFGPGTRLTVL.

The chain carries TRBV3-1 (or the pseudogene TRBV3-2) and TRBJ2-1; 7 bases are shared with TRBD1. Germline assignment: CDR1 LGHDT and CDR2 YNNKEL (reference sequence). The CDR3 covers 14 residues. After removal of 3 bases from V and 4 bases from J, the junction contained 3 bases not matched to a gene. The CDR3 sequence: CASSQGQKYNEQFF. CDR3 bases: TGTGCCAGCAGCCAGGGACAGAAGTACAATGAGCAGTTCTTC.

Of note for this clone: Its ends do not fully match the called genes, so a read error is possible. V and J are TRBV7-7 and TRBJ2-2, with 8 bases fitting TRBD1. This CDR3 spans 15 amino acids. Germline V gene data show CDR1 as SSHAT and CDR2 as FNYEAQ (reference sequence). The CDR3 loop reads CASSLGTGNTGELFF. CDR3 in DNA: TGTGCTAGCAGCTTAGGGACAGGGAACACCGGGGAGCTGTTTTTT.

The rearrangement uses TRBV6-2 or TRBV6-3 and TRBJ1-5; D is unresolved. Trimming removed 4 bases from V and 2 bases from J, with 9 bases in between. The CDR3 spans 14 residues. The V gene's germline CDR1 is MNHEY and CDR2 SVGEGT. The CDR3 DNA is TGTGCCAGCAGTTTCTCCCATGGCAATCAGCCCCAGCATTTT. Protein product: CASSFSHGNQPQHF.

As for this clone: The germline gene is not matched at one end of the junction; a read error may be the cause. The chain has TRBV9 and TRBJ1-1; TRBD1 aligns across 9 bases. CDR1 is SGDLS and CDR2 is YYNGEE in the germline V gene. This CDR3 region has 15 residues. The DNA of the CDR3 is TGTGCCAGCACCGTAATACAGGGGGCGTCGACTGAAGCTTTCTTT. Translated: CASTVIQGASTEAFF.

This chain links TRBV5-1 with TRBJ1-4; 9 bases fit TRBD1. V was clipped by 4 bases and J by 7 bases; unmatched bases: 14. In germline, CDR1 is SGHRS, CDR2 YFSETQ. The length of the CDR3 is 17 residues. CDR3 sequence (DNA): TGCGCCAGCAGCCTTGGGAATACCGGGACAGGGCGTGAAAAACTGTTTTTT. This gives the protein CASSLGNTGTGREKLFF. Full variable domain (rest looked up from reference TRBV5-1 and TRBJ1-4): KAGVTQTPRYLIKTRGQQVTLSCSPISGHRSVSWYQQTPGQGLQFLFEYFSETQRNKGNFPGRFSGRQFSNSRSEMNVSTLELGDSALYLCASSLGNTGTGREKLFFGSGTQLSVL.

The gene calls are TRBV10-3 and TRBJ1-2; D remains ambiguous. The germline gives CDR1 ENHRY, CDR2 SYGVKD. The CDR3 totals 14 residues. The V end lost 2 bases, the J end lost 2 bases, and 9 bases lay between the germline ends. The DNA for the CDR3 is TGTGCCATCAGTGAGGATGGCAGGAACTATGGCTACACCTTC. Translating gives CAISEDGRNYGYTF.